Below, 27 T cell receptor beta chains from the same sample are listed, as sequenced in a study of monozygotic twins with inflammatory bowel disease. TCRdb derives one entry per CDR3 protein from the 5' RACE reads, leaving out DNA. This sample carries approximately 400,000 distinct CDR3 sequences, with approximately 2.3% going to the ten biggest clones. Material: blood. These receptors were collected from a human donor with ulcerative colitis or Crohn's disease, or a healthy co-twin of an affected twin (not recorded which).

The chain combines TRBV7-2 with TRBJ1-2. CDR3 length equals 15 residues. Germline loops: CDR1 SGHTA, CDR2 FQGNSA. CDR3 sequence: CASSLDGVRNYGYTF.

The V call is TRBV3-1, the J call TRBJ1-4; absent DNA, TCRdb's TRBD1 call cannot be checked. Looked up from germline, CDR1 is LGHDT and CDR2 is YNNKEL (reference sequence). The CDR3 loop spans 16 amino acids. CDR3 in amino acids: CASSVTGTGYGEKLFF.

This rearrangement joins TRBV7-9 to TRBJ2-2; there is no DNA to check the TCRdb D call of TRBD2. There are 16 residues in the CDR3. Germline V lookup: CDR1 SEHNR, CDR2 FQNEAQ (reference sequence). CDR3 sequence: CASSFSVGGSAGELFF.

The V and J genes are TRBV6-1 and TRBJ1-5; TCRdb returns TRBD1, unconfirmable since there is no DNA. The CDR3 covers 17 residues. Germline values: CDR1 MNHNS, CDR2 SASEGT. This chain's CDR3 is CASRSKQGERYNQPQHF.

V usage is TRBV18 and J usage is TRBJ1-6; the D call of TRBD1 rests on TCRdb alone, since no DNA is present to check it. Germline loops: CDR1 KGHSH, CDR2 LQKENI. The CDR3 consists of 17 residues. CDR3 region: CASSALDRASTDSPLHF.

The gene calls are TRBV15 and TRBJ2-2; there is no DNA to check the TCRdb D call of TRBD1. Germline V gene sequence: CDR1 LNHNV, CDR2 YYDKDF (reference sequence). The CDR3 sequence is 14 residues long. The CDR3 loop is CATSRTLGTGELFF.

The genes are TRBV11-2 and TRBJ2-5; TCRdb selects TRBD1, and the lack of DNA leaves this call unchecked. The CDR3 extends over 15 amino acids. Germline V CDR1 and CDR2: SGHAT, FQNNGV. CDR3 region: CASSLEGAREGTQYF. The full variable domain, completed using reference TRBV11-2 and TRBJ2-5, is EAGVAQSPRYKIIEKRQSVAFWCNPISGHATLYWYQQILGQGPKLLIQFQNNGVVDDSQLPKDRFSAERLKGVDSTLKIQPAKLEDSAVYLCASSLEGAREGTQYFGPGTRLLVL.

The chain carries TRBV11-2 and TRBJ2-5; TCRdb's D gene call, TRBD1, goes unchecked for lack of DNA. The CDR3 has 16 residues. Germline assignment: CDR1 SGHAT and CDR2 FQNNGV. CDR3 in amino acids: CASSPSITSGGETQYF.

The chain joins TRBV5-8 to TRBJ2-6; TCRdb's D gene call, TRBD2, goes unchecked for lack of DNA. The germline gives CDR1 SGHTS, CDR2 YDEGEE. The CDR3 has 17 residues. CDR3 in amino acids: CASSPREGISGANVLTF.

The rearrangement links TRBV5-6 to TRBJ2-1; TCRdb gives TRBD1 as the D gene, but with no DNA this cannot be confirmed. Germline CDR1 and CDR2: SGHDT and YYEEEE. The CDR3 length is 16 residues. CDR3 protein: CASSLAPGQGGNEQFF.

The chain recombines TRBV18 with TRBJ2-1; TCRdb returns TRBD2, unconfirmable since there is no DNA. This CDR3 contains 18 residues. Germline V gives CDR1 KGHSH, CDR2 LQKENI. CDR3: CASSPLKRAVSSYNEQFF. The full variable domain, its missing parts supplied by reference TRBV18 and TRBJ2-1, is NAGVMQNPRHLVRRRGQEARLRCSPMKGHSHVYWYRQLPEEGLKFMVYLQKENIIDESGMPKERFSAEFPKEGPSILRIQQVVRGDSAAYFCASSPLKRAVSSYNEQFFGPGTRLTVL.

CDR3 residues: CASSLGGAHEQFF. This chain links TRBV7-9 with TRBJ2-1; lacking DNA, the TRBD1 call made by TCRdb goes unchecked. Germline V gene data show CDR1 as SEHNR and CDR2 as FQNEAQ (reference sequence). The CDR3 consists of 13 residues. Together with reference TRBV7-9 and TRBJ2-1, the CDR3 gives the full variable domain: DTGVSQNPRHKITKRGQNVTFRCDPISEHNRLYWYRQTLGQGPEFLTYFQNEAQLEKSRLLSDRFSAERPKGSFSTLEIQRTEQGDSAMYLCASSLGGAHEQFFGPGTRLTVL.

The genes are TRBV12-3 or TRBV12-4 and TRBJ2-1; the TCRdb call, TRBD1, lacks DNA for checking. The CDR3 is 15 residues long. CDR3 protein: CASSLTGWGYNEQFF.

This chain connects TRBV5-1 to TRBJ2-3; TCRdb names TRBD2, which stays unverified in the absence of DNA. There are 17 residues in the CDR3. Germline V lookup: CDR1 SGHRS, CDR2 YFSETQ. The CDR3 is CASSLVPSGDPTDTQYF.

The J gene is TRBJ2-5, the V gene TRBV19; the TCRdb call, TRBD2, lacks DNA for checking. CDR3 size: 14 residues. Germline CDR1 reads LNHDA; CDR2 reads SQIVND (reference sequence). The CDR3 sequence: CASSTPGLAETQYF.

The CDR3: CASSLSSGRETQYF. V and J are TRBV5-1 and TRBJ2-5; TCRdb gives TRBD2 as the D gene, but with no DNA this cannot be confirmed. The germline V gene encodes CDR1 SGHRS and CDR2 YFSETQ. The CDR3 totals 14 residues.

The chain has TRBV2 and TRBJ2-5; TCRdb proposes TRBD1, but this gene call is untestable without DNA. Germline V CDR1 and CDR2: SNHLY, FYNNEI. The CDR3 sequence is 14 residues long. CDR3 region: CASSDQGRGETQYF.

This sequence joins TRBV28 and TRBJ1-6. The length of the CDR3 is 16 residues. CDR1 MDHEN and CDR2 SYDVKM come from the germline V gene. The CDR3 protein is CASIPTRISYNSPLHF.

The chain joins TRBV20-1 to TRBJ1-2; TCRdb outputs TRBD1, but without DNA this stays unchecked. Germline V gives CDR1 DFQATT, CDR2 SNEGSKA (reference sequence). The CDR3 covers 19 residues. The CDR3 is CSASRKIGTGVFLDYGYTF.

The chain uses TRBV6-1 and TRBJ2-5; no DNA is available, so the TRBD1 call from TCRdb remains unchecked. The CDR3 sequence is 14 residues long. Germline V CDR1 and CDR2: MNHNS, SASEGT. The CDR3 loop is CASSELGQGVTQYF.

The chain joins TRBV12-3 or TRBV12-4 to TRBJ2-3; no DNA is available, so the TRBD1 call from TCRdb remains unchecked. The CDR3 is 13 amino acids. CDR3 sequence reads: CASSRGQSDTQYF.

The chain is built from TRBV5-1 and TRBJ2-1; lacking DNA, the TRBD1 call made by TCRdb goes unchecked. This CDR3 has 15 residues. Germline values: CDR1 SGHRS, CDR2 YFSETQ. The CDR3 here is CASTPGDTPYNEQFF.

This chain connects TRBV5-1 to TRBJ2-3; TCRdb names TRBD1, which stays unverified in the absence of DNA. The length of the CDR3 is 16 residues. Germline V gives CDR1 SGHRS, CDR2 YFSETQ. CDR3 amino acids: CASTSQWGGITDTQYF.

The CDR3 loop reads CASSASRDPYNEQFF. The chain uses TRBV5-1 and TRBJ2-1; without DNA, the TCRdb call of TRBD1 cannot be checked. CDR1 is SGHRS and CDR2 is YFSETQ in the germline V gene. This CDR3 has 15 residues. The variable domain in full, completed from reference TRBV5-1 and TRBJ2-1, reads KAGVTQTPRYLIKTRGQQVTLSCSPISGHRSVSWYQQTPGQGLQFLFEYFSETQRNKGNFPGRFSGRQFSNSRSEMNVSTLELGDSALYLCASSASRDPYNEQFFGPGTRLTVL.

V gene TRBV11-1 combines with J gene TRBJ2-1; TCRdb designates TRBD1, a call that cannot be tested without DNA. Germline V lookup: CDR1 SGHAT, CDR2 FQDESV (reference sequence). The CDR3 has 18 residues. CDR3 protein: CASSGGTGGSLSDNEQFF.

The gene calls are TRBV30 and TRBJ1-6; the D call of TRBD1 rests on TCRdb alone, since no DNA is present to check it. The CDR3 covers 15 residues. CDR1 GTSNPN and CDR2 SVGIG come from the germline V gene (reference sequence). CDR3 sequence reads: CAWTAGHSYNSPLHF.

V is TRBV28 and J is TRBJ2-3; checking the TCRdb D call of TRBD1 is not possible without DNA. This CDR3 spans 14 amino acids. Per the germline V gene, CDR1 is MDHEN and CDR2 is SYDVKM. CDR3 loop: CASSWTGITDTQYF.